Detailed here is one T cell receptor beta chain. Looked up from germline, CDR1 is LGHNA and CDR2 is YSLEER. This CDR3 has 17 amino acids. Trimming cost V 0 bases and J 4 bases, with 13 bases left between them. How the authors handled the data: Estimated nucleated cell counts came from reference gene primer amplification. This table comes from immunoSEQ multiplex PCR, and its TCRdb copy is limited to in-frame clones, with some not included. From that table come the V and J calls and clone size; the DNA was used to work out D and trimming. The data contain some 83,000 clones, 84% of them singletons. The data belong to a study of blood T cell repertoires in COVID-19.

V usage is TRBV4-3 and J usage is TRBJ1-6; D perhaps matches TRBD1 (6 bases). The sample comprised peripheral blood. The receptor comes from a man in his fifties with acute or convalescent COVID-19. This chain's CDR3 is CASSQDRGARYNSPLHF. CDR3 coding DNA: TGCGCCAGCAGCCAAGATCGGGGGGCGAGGTATAATTCACCCCTCCACTTT.